This is a list of T cell receptor beta chains from one sample in a study of blood T cell dynamics during melanoma immunotherapy. The repertoire was sequenced with immunoSEQ multiplex PCR; TCRdb's copy has only in-frame clones and lacks some. This table holds fewer than 12,000 clones, about nine tenths found once. The sequenced sample was blood, obtained from a patient treated with checkpoint blockade. The source of these receptors is a human donor with melanoma. CDR3s include the opening cysteine and the closing phenylalanine or tryptophan. Each record gives: D gene, clone size, V gene, J gene, CDR3 protein, CDR3 DNA. A D gene is named only where the DNA matches it firmly. Clone size appears in some rows only: once, few, many, or a class for an expanded clone.

d_gene: .; abundance: .; v_gene: TRBV19; j_gene: TRBJ1-2; CDR3aa: CASSIEARGFYGYTF; CDR3nt: TGTGCCAGTAGTATAGAGGCGCGGGGCTTCTATGGCTACACCTTC
d_gene: TRBD1; abundance: .; v_gene: TRBV18; j_gene: TRBJ2-3; CDR3aa: CASSPRQGTDTQYF; CDR3nt: TGTGCCAGCTCACCACGACAGGGAACAGATACGCAGTATTTT
d_gene: TRBD1; abundance: .; v_gene: TRBV19; j_gene: TRBJ2-2; CDR3aa: CASSRGGQGRKGELFF; CDR3nt: TGTGCCAGTAGTAGGGGGGGACAGGGGCGTAAAGGGGAGCTGTTTTTT
d_gene: .; abundance: .; v_gene: TRBV7-2; j_gene: TRBJ2-3; CDR3aa: CASSLGQLISTDTQYF; CDR3nt: TGTGCCAGCAGCTTAGGCCAGTTAATCAGCACAGATACGCAGTATTTT
d_gene: TRBD1; abundance: .; v_gene: TRBV4-3; j_gene: TRBJ2-1; CDR3aa: CASSQDGSGGRNEQFF; CDR3nt: TGCGCCAGCAGCCAAGATGGGTCAGGGGGAAGGAATGAGCAGTTCTTC
d_gene: TRBD2; abundance: .; v_gene: TRBV10-3; j_gene: TRBJ2-3; CDR3aa: CAIRDLAGGTTDTQYF; CDR3nt: TGTGCCATCAGGGATCTAGCGGGGGGGACCACAGATACGCAGTATTTT
d_gene: TRBD1; abundance: .; v_gene: TRBV5-1; j_gene: TRBJ2-5; CDR3aa: CASSPGTGQETQYF; CDR3nt: TGCGCCAGCAGCCCGGGGACAGGGCAAGAGACCCAGTACTTC
d_gene: TRBD1; abundance: .; v_gene: TRBV29-1; j_gene: TRBJ1-5; CDR3aa: CSVQTGGGQPQHF; CDR3nt: TGCAGCGTTCAAACAGGGGGCGGTCAGCCCCAGCATTTT
d_gene: .; abundance: .; v_gene: TRBV5-6; j_gene: TRBJ2-7; CDR3aa: CASSLVGLAGSYEQYF; CDR3nt: TGTGCCAGCAGCTTGGTGGGCCTGGCAGGGTCCTACGAGCAGTACTTC
d_gene: TRBD1; abundance: .; v_gene: TRBV30; j_gene: TRBJ2-6; CDR3aa: CAWLHLAGGPSGANVLTF; CDR3nt: TGTGCCTGGCTTCACCTCGCAGGGGGCCCCTCTGGGGCCAACGTCCTGACTTTC
d_gene: TRBD1; abundance: .; v_gene: TRBV10-1; j_gene: TRBJ2-7; CDR3aa: CASSEGAGNEQYF; CDR3nt: TGCGCCAGCAGCGAGGGGGCTGGTAACGAGCAGTACTTC
d_gene: TRBD1; abundance: .; v_gene: TRBV7-2; j_gene: TRBJ1-2; CDR3aa: CASSQSPGTGAYGYTF; CDR3nt: TGTGCCAGCAGCCAATCACCCGGGACAGGGGCCTATGGCTACACCTTC
d_gene: TRBD1; abundance: .; v_gene: TRBV19; j_gene: TRBJ1-4; CDR3aa: CASQGTTNEKLFF; CDR3nt: TGTGCCTCACAGGGGACAACTAATGAAAAACTGTTTTTT
d_gene: .; abundance: large; v_gene: TRBV7-2; j_gene: TRBJ1-5; CDR3aa: CASSSFQGSNQPQHF; CDR3nt: TGTGCCAGCAGCTCGTTTCAGGGATCCAATCAGCCCCAGCATTTT
d_gene: .; abundance: .; v_gene: TRBV2; j_gene: TRBJ1-2; CDR3aa: CASSYRAITDGYTF; CDR3nt: TGTGCCAGCAGTTACAGGGCAATTACAGATGGCTACACCTTC
d_gene: .; abundance: .; v_gene: TRBV7-9; j_gene: TRBJ1-1; CDR3aa: CASVADDTEAFF; CDR3nt: TGTGCCAGCGTGGCGGACGACACTGAAGCTTTCTTT
d_gene: .; abundance: .; v_gene: TRBV19; j_gene: TRBJ2-5; CDR3aa: CASSAGDSSGETQYF; CDR3nt: TGTGCCAGTAGTGCGGGGGACAGTTCCGGGGAGACCCAGTACTTC
d_gene: .; abundance: once; v_gene: TRBV19; j_gene: TRBJ2-4; CDR3aa: CASSPEGDLKNIQYF; CDR3nt: TGTGCCAGTAGTCCCGAAGGGGATCTCAAAAACATTCAGTACTTC
d_gene: .; abundance: .; v_gene: TRBV5-1; j_gene: TRBJ1-1; CDR3aa: CASSLDGEGGNTEAFF; CDR3nt: TGCGCCAGCAGCTTGGATGGCGAAGGGGGGAACACTGAAGCTTTCTTT
d_gene: .; abundance: .; v_gene: TRBV11-1; j_gene: TRBJ2-1; CDR3aa: CASSLDGHNEQFF; CDR3nt: TGTGCCAGCAGCCTCGACGGGCACAATGAGCAGTTCTTC
d_gene: .; abundance: .; v_gene: TRBV6-5; j_gene: TRBJ1-1; CDR3aa: CASSPGGYRGTEAFF; CDR3nt: TGTGCCAGCAGTCCGGGGGGCTATCGCGGCACTGAAGCTTTCTTT
d_gene: .; abundance: .; v_gene: TRBV5-5; j_gene: TRBJ1-2; CDR3aa: CASSPGNYGYTF; CDR3nt: TGTGCCAGCAGCCCGGGGAACTATGGCTACACCTTC
d_gene: TRBD2; abundance: .; v_gene: TRBV2; j_gene: TRBJ2-3; CDR3aa: CASTFGTRGPDTQYF; CDR3nt: TGTGCCAGCACCTTTGGGACTAGAGGCCCAGATACGCAGTATTTT
d_gene: .; abundance: .; v_gene: TRBV19; j_gene: TRBJ2-3; CDR3aa: CASKHRVTDTQYF; CDR3nt: TGTGCCAGTAAGCACAGGGTCACAGATACGCAGTATTTT
d_gene: .; abundance: .; v_gene: TRBV11-3; j_gene: TRBJ1-5; CDR3aa: CASSSFQGSNQPQHF; CDR3nt: TGTGCCAGCAGCTCGTTTCAGGGATCCAATCAGCCCCAGCATTTT
d_gene: .; abundance: .; v_gene: TRBV19; j_gene: TRBJ2-6; CDR3aa: CASSSPGGANVLTF; CDR3nt: TGTGCCAGTAGTAGCCCAGGAGGGGCCAACGTCCTGACTTTC
d_gene: .; abundance: .; v_gene: TRBV4-1; j_gene: TRBJ2-7; CDR3aa: CASSQDHPGGSYEQYF; CDR3nt: TGCGCCAGCAGCCAAGATCATCCGGGCGGCTCCTACGAGCAGTACTTC
d_gene: TRBD1; abundance: .; v_gene: TRBV6-5; j_gene: TRBJ2-2; CDR3aa: CASSPPTGRTGELFF; CDR3nt: TGTGCCAGCAGTCCACCGACAGGGCGCACCGGGGAGCTGTTTTTT
d_gene: .; abundance: .; v_gene: TRBV18; j_gene: TRBJ2-3; CDR3aa: CASSPSKADTQYF; CDR3nt: TGTGCCAGCTCACCCTCTAAGGCGGATACGCAGTATTTT
d_gene: .; abundance: few; v_gene: TRBV7-3; j_gene: TRBJ1-6; CDR3aa: CASSLTGVNNSPLHF; CDR3nt: TGTGCCAGCAGCTTAACCGGGGTTAACAATTCACCCCTCCACTTT
d_gene: TRBD2; abundance: .; v_gene: TRBV9; j_gene: TRBJ2-3; CDR3aa: CASSPSVTSGEDTQYF; CDR3nt: TGTGCCAGCAGCCCTAGCGTGACTAGCGGGGAGGATACGCAGTATTTT
d_gene: .; abundance: .; v_gene: TRBV4-3; j_gene: TRBJ2-3; CDR3aa: CASSQVQGGGTDTQYF; CDR3nt: TGCGCCAGCAGCCAAGTCCAGGGTGGTGGCACAGATACGCAGTATTTT
d_gene: .; abundance: once; v_gene: TRBV14; j_gene: TRBJ2-2; CDR3aa: CASSQERSRAGELFF; CDR3nt: TGTGCCAGCAGCCAAGAGCGGTCTCGGGCCGGGGAGCTGTTTTTT
d_gene: .; abundance: few; v_gene: TRBV9; j_gene: TRBJ1-1; CDR3aa: CASSASGKEDTEAFF; CDR3nt: TGTGCCAGCAGCGCCTCGGGGAAGGAGGACACTGAAGCTTTCTTT
d_gene: .; abundance: .; v_gene: TRBV5-1; j_gene: TRBJ2-2; CDR3aa: CASSFQVRETGELFF; CDR3nt: TGCGCCAGCAGCTTCCAGGTTAGGGAGACCGGGGAGCTGTTTTTT
d_gene: TRBD1; abundance: .; v_gene: TRBV19; j_gene: TRBJ1-1; CDR3aa: CASSIGTGIGTEAFF; CDR3nt: TGTGCCAGTAGTATCGGGACAGGGATTGGTACTGAAGCTTTCTTT
d_gene: TRBD1; abundance: .; v_gene: TRBV19; j_gene: TRBJ1-4; CDR3aa: CASSKGQYGNEKLFF; CDR3nt: TGTGCCAGTAGTAAGGGACAGTATGGTAATGAAAAACTGTTTTTT
d_gene: .; abundance: .; v_gene: TRBV6-5; j_gene: TRBJ2-2; CDR3aa: CASRYTNTGELFF; CDR3nt: TGTGCCAGCAGATACACGAACACCGGGGAGCTGTTTTTT
d_gene: TRBD2; abundance: .; v_gene: TRBV7-9; j_gene: TRBJ2-5; CDR3aa: CASSAGTSWETQYF; CDR3nt: TGTGCCAGCAGCGCAGGGACTAGCTGGGAGACCCAGTACTTC
d_gene: .; abundance: few; v_gene: TRBV6-1; j_gene: TRBJ1-6; CDR3aa: CASSVSAANSPLHF; CDR3nt: TGTGCCAGCAGCGTCTCGGCAGCTAATTCACCCCTCCACTTT